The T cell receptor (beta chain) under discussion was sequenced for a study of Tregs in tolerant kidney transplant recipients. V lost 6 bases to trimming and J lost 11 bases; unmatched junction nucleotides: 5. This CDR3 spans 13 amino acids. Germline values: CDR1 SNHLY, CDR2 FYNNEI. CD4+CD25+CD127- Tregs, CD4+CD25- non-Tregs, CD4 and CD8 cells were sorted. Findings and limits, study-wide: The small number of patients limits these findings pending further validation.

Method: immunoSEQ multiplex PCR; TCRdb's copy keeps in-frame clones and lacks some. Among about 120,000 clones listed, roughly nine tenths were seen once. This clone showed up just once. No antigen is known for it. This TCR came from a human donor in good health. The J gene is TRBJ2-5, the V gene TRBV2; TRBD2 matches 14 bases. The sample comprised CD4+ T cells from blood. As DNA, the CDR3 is TGTGCCAGCAGCTCACGACTAGCGGGAGGGCAGTACTTC. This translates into CASSSRLAGGQYF.